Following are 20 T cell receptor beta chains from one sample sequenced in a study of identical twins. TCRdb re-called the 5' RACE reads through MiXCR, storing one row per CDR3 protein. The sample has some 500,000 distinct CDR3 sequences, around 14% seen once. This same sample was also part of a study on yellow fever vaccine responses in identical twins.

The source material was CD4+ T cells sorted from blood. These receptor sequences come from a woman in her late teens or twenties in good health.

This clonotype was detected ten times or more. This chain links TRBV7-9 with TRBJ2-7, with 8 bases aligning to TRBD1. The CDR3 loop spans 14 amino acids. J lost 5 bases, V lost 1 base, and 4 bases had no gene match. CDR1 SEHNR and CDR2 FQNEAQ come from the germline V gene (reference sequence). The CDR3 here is CASSLDRGSHEQYF. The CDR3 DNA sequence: TGTGCCAGCAGCTTAGACAGGGGGTCCCACGAGCAGTACTTC.

CDR3 sequence reads: CSASTGGFNEQYF. The CDR3 DNA sequence: TGCAGTGCCTCGACAGGGGGCTTCAACGAGCAGTACTTC. The chain is built from TRBV20-1 and TRBJ2-7; 10 bases agree with TRBD1. The CDR3 covers 13 residues. The junction had 7 bases not matched to a gene; V was cut back by 6 bases and J by 5 bases. Per the germline V gene, CDR1 is DFQATT and CDR2 is SNEGSKA (reference sequence).

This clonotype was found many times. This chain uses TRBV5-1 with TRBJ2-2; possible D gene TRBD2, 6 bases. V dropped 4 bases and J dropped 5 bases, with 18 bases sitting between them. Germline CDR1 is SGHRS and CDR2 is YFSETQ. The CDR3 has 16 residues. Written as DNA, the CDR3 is TGCGCCAGCAGCCAGTATGGAGGGGTGGATACCGGGGAGCTGTTTTTT. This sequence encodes CASSQYGGVDTGELFF.

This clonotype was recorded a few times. CDR3 bases: TGTGCCAGCAGCGTAAGGGGGGGCTTCACAGATACGCAGTATTTT. This encodes CASSVRGGFTDTQYF. The chain combines TRBV9 with TRBJ2-3, with a tentative D call TRBD2 (7 bases). V lost 1 base to trimming and J lost 2 bases, with 11 bases between them. CDR3 length: 15 residues. Germline V gene lookup returns CDR1 SGDLS and CDR2 YYNGEE. Variable domain in full (rest from reference TRBV9 and TRBJ2-3): DSGVTQTPKHLITATGQRVTLRCSPRSGDLSVYWYQQSLDQGLQFLIQYYNGEERAKGNILERFSAQQFPDLHSELNLSSLELGDSALYFCASSVRGGFTDTQYFGPGTRLTVL.

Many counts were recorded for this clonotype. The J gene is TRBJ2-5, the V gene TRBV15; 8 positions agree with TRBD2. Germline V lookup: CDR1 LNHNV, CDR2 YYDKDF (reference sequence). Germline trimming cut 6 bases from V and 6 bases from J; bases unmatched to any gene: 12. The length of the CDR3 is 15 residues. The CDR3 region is CATSPGTREGKTQYF. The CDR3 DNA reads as TGTGCCACCAGTCCCGGGACTAGAGAGGGAAAGACCCAGTACTTC.

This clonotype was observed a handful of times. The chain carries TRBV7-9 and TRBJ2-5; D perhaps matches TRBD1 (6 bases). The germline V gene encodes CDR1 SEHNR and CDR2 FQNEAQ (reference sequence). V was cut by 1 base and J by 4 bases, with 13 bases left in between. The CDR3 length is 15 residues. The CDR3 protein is CASSLGTGMPETQYF. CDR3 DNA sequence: TGTGCCAGCAGCTTAGGAACAGGGATGCCAGAGACCCAGTACTTC.

The CDR3 is CATSIGSGKGSTDTQYF. Written as DNA, the CDR3 is TGTGCCACCAGCATAGGGAGCGGGAAGGGGAGCACAGATACGCAGTATTTT. The chain combines TRBV15 with TRBJ2-3; TRBD2 agrees at 7 bases. Germline V gene sequence: CDR1 LNHNV, CDR2 YYDKDF (reference sequence). The CDR3 spans 17 residues. V lost 4 bases to trimming and J lost 0 bases; unmatched junction nucleotides: 10. The whole variable domain, remainder taken from reference TRBV15 and TRBJ2-3, is DAMVIQNPRYQVTQFGKPVTLSCSQTLNHNVMYWYQQKSSQAPKLLFHYYDKDFNNEADTPDNFQSRRPNTSFCFLDIRSPGLGDTAMYLCATSIGSGKGSTDTQYFGPGTRLTVL.

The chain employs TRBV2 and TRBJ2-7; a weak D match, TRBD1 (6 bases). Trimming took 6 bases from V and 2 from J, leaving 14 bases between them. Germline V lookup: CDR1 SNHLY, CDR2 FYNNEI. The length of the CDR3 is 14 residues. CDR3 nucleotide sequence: TGTGCCAGCAGATACGGGACACAGACCTACGAGCAGTACTTC. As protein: CASRYGTQTYEQYF.

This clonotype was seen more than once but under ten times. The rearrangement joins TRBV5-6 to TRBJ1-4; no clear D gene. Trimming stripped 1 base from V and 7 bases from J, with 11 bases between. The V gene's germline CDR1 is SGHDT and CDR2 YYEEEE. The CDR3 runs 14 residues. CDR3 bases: TGTGCCAGCAGCTTGAAGGGTATTGGTGAAAAACTGTTTTTT. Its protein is CASSLKGIGEKLFF.

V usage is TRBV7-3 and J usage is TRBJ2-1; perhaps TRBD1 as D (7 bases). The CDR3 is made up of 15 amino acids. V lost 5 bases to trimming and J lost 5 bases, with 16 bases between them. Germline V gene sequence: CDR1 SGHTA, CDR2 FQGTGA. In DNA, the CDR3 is TGTGCCAGCAGCCGCAGGGGGGAAACCAACAATGAGCAGTTCTTC. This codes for CASSRRGETNNEQFF.

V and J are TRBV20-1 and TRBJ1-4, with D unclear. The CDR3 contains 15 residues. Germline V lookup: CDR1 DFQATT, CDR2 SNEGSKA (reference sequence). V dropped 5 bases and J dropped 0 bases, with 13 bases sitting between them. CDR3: CSARVPQTTNEKLFF. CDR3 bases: TGCAGTGCTCGAGTGCCACAGACAACTAATGAAAAACTGTTTTTT.

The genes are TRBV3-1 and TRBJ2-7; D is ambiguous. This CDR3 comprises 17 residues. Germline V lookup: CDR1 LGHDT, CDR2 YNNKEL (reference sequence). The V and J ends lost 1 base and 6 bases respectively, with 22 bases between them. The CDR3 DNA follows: TGTGCCAGCAGCCAAGCCCAGACCAGCGCGGCTTTATCCGAGCAGTACTTC. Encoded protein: CASSQAQTSAALSEQYF.

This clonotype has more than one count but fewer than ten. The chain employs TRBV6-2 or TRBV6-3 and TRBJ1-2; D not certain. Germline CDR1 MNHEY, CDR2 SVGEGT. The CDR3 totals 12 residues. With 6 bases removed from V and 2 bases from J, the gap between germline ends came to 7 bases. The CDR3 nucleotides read TGTGCCAGCAGCTCAGAAAACTATGGCTACACCTTC. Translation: CASSSENYGYTF.

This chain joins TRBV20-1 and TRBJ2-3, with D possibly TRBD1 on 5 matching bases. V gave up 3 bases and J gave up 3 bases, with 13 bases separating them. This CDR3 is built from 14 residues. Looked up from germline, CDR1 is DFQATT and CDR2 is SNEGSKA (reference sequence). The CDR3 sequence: CSARIAGLTDTQYF. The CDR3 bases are TGCAGTGCTAGGATCGCAGGGCTGACAGATACGCAGTATTTT.

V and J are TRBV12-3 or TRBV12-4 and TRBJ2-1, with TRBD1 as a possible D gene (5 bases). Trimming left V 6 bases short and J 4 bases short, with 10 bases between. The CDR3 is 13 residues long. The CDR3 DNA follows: TGTGCCAGCAGGGACATCACTTACAATGAGCAGTTCTTC. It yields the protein CASRDITYNEQFF.

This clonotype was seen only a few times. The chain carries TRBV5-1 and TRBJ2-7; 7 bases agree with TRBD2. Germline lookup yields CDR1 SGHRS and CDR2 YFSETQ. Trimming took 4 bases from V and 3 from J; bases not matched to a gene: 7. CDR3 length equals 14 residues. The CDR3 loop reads CASSLSGPHYEQYF. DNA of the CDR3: TGCGCCAGCAGCCTTAGCGGGCCTCACTACGAGCAGTACTTC.

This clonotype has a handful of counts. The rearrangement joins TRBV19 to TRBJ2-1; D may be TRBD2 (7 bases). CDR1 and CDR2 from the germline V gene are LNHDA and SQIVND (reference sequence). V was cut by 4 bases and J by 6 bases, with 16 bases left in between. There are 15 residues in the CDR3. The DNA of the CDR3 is TGTGCCAGTAGTAACACGGGAGGAGGGGGCAATGAGCAGTTCTTC. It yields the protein CASSNTGGGGNEQFF.

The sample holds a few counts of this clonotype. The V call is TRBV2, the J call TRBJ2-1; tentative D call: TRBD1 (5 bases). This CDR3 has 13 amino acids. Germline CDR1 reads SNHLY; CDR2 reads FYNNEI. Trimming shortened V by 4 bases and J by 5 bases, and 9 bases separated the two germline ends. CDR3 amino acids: CASSGQGNNEQFF. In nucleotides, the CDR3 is TGTGCCAGCAGTGGGCAGGGCAACAATGAGCAGTTCTTC.

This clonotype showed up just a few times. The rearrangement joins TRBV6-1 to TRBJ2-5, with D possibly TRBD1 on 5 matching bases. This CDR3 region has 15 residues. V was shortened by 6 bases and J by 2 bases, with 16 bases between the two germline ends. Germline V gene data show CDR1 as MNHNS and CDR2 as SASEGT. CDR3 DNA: TGTGCCAGCAGAACCCTATATCGACAGCAAGAGACCCAGTACTTC. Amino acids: CASRTLYRQQETQYF.

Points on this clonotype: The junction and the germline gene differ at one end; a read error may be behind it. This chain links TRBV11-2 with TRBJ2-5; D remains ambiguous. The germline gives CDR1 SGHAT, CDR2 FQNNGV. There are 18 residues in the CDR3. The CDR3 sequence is CSSSSQTTFDKRQETQYF. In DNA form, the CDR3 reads TGTTCCAGCAGCTCCCAAACGACCTTCGACAAAAGACAAGAGACCCAGTACTTC.